Listed here is a single T cell receptor beta chain. The data were obtained in a study of control samples from healthy donors and cancer patients. TCRdb's copy holds only in-frame clones and misses some; the assay was immunoSEQ multiplex PCR. In the table there are about 75,000 clones, 84% of which are singletons. Sequenced sample: blood. The sequence came from a man in his fifties in good health.

The CDR3 loop is CASSPLGDSYNEQFF. CDR3 coding DNA: TGTGCCAGCAGCCCTTTGGGGGACTCCTACAATGAGCAGTTCTTC. The V gene is TRBV7-9, the J gene TRBJ2-1; the D gene could be TRBD1 or TRBD2 (5 bases each). V was trimmed by 5 bases and J by 0 bases, leaving 11 bases between them. The CDR3 length is 15 residues. Per germline, CDR1 SEHNR and CDR2 FQNEAQ (reference sequence).